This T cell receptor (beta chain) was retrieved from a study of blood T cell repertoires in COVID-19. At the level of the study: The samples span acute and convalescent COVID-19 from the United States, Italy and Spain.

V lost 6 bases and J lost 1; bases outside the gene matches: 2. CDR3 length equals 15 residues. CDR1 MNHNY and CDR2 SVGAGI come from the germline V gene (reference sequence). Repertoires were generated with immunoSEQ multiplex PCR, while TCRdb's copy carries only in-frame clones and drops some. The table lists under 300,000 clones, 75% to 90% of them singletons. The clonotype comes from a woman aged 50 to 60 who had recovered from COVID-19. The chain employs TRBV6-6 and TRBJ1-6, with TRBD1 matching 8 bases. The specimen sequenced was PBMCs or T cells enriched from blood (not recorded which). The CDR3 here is CASSDRGSYNSPLHF. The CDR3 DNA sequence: TGTGCCAGCAGCGACAGGGGTTCCTATAATTCACCCCTCCACTTT.